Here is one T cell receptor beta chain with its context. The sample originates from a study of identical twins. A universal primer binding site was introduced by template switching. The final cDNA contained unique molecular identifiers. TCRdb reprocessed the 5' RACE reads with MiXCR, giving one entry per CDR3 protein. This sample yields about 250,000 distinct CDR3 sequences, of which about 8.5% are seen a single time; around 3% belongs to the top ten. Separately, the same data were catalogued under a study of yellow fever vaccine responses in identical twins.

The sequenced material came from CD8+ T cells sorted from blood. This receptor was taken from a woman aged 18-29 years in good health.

The CDR3: CASSGTRQGNYGYTF. CDR3 nucleotide sequence: TGTGCCAGCAGCGGCACTCGACAGGGGAACTATGGCTACACCTTC. The chain couples TRBV9 to TRBJ1-2; 8 nucleotides agree with TRBD1. This CDR3 is 15 amino acids long. Germline V CDR1 and CDR2: SGDLS, YYNGEE. Unmatched junction bases numbered 6, after V lost 3 bases and J lost 2 bases. Looking up the rest from reference TRBV9 and TRBJ1-2 gives the full variable domain: DSGVTQTPKHLITATGQRVTLRCSPRSGDLSVYWYQQSLDQGLQFLIQYYNGEERAKGNILERFSAQQFPDLHSELNLSSLELGDSALYFCASSGTRQGNYGYTFGSGTRLTVV.